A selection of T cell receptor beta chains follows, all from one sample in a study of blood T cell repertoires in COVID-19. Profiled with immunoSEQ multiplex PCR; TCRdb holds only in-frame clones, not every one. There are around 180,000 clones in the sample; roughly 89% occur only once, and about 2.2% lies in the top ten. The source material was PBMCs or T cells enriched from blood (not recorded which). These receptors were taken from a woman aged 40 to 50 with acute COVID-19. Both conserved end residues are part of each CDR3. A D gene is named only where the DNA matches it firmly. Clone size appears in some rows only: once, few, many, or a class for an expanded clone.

CASSPLAGGPSAETQYF,TGTGCCAGCAGTCCCCTAGCGGGAGGGCCCTCGGCGGAGACCCAGTACTTC,TRBV27,TRBJ2-5,NA,TRBD2
CASSRQGFYEQYF,TGCGCCAGCAGCCGGCAGGGATTCTACGAGCAGTACTTC,TRBV5-1,TRBJ2-7,NA,NA
CASSLDLAGRWYEQYF,TGTGCCAGCAGCTTAGACCTAGCGGGAAGGTGGTACGAGCAGTACTTC,TRBV7-2,TRBJ2-7,NA,TRBD2
CASTTLPQGNEQFF,TGTGCCAGCACTACCCTACCCCAGGGCAATGAGCAGTTCTTC,TRBV2,TRBJ2-1,NA,NA
CASSGDGQGNNYGYTF,TGTGCCAGCAGCGGGGACGGACAGGGAAATAACTATGGCTACACCTTC,TRBV9,TRBJ1-2,NA,TRBD1
CASTPAGDADTQYF,TGTGCCAGCACCCCGGCAGGGGACGCAGATACGCAGTATTTT,TRBV7-2,TRBJ2-3,once,NA
CASHGSPTSPLHF,TGTGCCAGCCACGGGTCCCCGACCTCACCCCTCCACTTT,TRBV18,TRBJ1-6,NA,NA
CASSQDGDSGILTGELFF,TGCGCCAGCAGCCAAGATGGGGATAGCGGGATCCTCACCGGGGAGCTGTTTTTT,TRBV4-3,TRBJ2-2,NA,TRBD2
CASSLNGVIYEQYF,TGTGCCAGCAGCTTAAACGGGGTTATTTACGAGCAGTACTTC,TRBV5-4,TRBJ2-7,NA,NA
CASSSPGLAIQSEQFF,TGTGCCAGCAGCTCCCCGGGACTAGCGATACAGAGTGAGCAGTTCTTC,TRBV11-2,TRBJ2-1,NA,TRBD2
CASSLLGLDYRETQYF,TGTGCCAGCAGCTTGTTGGGGCTGGATTATCGGGAGACCCAGTACTTC,TRBV5-6,TRBJ2-5,NA,NA
CASSLIAGGTDTQYF,TGTGCCAGCAGCTTAATCGCGGGGGGCACAGATACGCAGTATTTT,TRBV11-2,TRBJ2-3,NA,TRBD2
CASSYQGRDGELFF,TGTGCCAGCAGTTACCAGGGGAGGGACGGGGAGCTGTTTTTT,TRBV6-5,TRBJ2-2,NA,NA
CASSLDRGYGNTIYF,TGTGCCAGCAGCTTAGATCGGGGTTATGGAAACACCATATATTTT,TRBV11-2,TRBJ1-3,NA,NA
CASSWAPGEPRFF,TGTGCCAGCAGCTGGGCCCCCGGGGAGCCCAGGTTCTTC,TRBV11-2,TRBJ2-1,few,NA